This T cell receptor (beta chain) was sequenced during a study of blood T cell repertoires in COVID-19. Study in general: Samples representing acute and convalescent COVID-19 were sourced from the United States, Italy and Spain. T cells, B-cell-depleted T cells, or PBMCs supplied cDNA or gDNA.

Original processing methods: Counts of nucleated cells, estimated from reference gene primer amplification, were obtained. Measured with immunoSEQ multiplex PCR; TCRdb has only the in-frame clones, and not every one. The V and J calls and clone size come from that table; D and trimming were worked out from the DNA. The sample contains over 150,000 clones, less than 90% of which appear only once. V dropped 5 bases and J dropped 2 bases, with 19 bases sitting between them. Germline CDR1 LGHNT, CDR2 FRNRAP. The CDR3 contains 17 residues. The chain links TRBV12-5 to TRBJ2-1, with D possibly matching TRBD2 (6 bases). Sequencing was done on a sample of peripheral blood. This clonotype originated in a man under 40 with acute or convalescent COVID-19. Here the CDR3 reads CASGTSGASETYNEQFF. In DNA, the CDR3 is TGTGCTAGTGGTACCTCCGGGGCTAGCGAGACCTACAATGAGCAGTTCTTC.